Listed below are T cell receptor beta chains from one sample, sequenced in a study of memory CD4+ T cells and cytomegalovirus serostatus. Libraries were prepared by immunoSEQ multiplex PCR; TCRdb keeps only in-frame clonotypes and omits some of them. The table records 56,000 or so clones, about three quarters of them present only once. Sequenced material: memory CD4+ T cells from blood. Source of these receptors: an adult in good health and CMV-seronegative. Some clones in this sample may be carry-over from other donors' samples. The CDR3 runs from the conserved cysteine through the conserved F or W. D genes are given only for firm matches. Clone size, where shown, is once, few, many, or a class for clones that have expanded.

>-|TRBV10-3|TRBJ1-2|TRBD1
TGTGCCATCAGTGGCCCCCCCCGGGACAGGGGGCACTATGGCTACACCTTC
CAISGPPRDRGHYGYTF
>-|TRBV7-2|TRBJ2-1|TRBD2
TGTGCCAGCAGCCCTAGCGGCCTAGCGGGGGCCCGGGGTGAGCAGTTCTTC
CASSPSGLAGARGEQFF
>-|TRBV30|TRBJ2-3|-
TGTGCCTGGAGAGGAGCTAGCACAGATACGCAGTATTTT
CAWRGASTDTQYF
>-|TRBV19|TRBJ2-3|TRBD2
TGTGCCAGTAGCCCGATGACGGGGGGTAGCACAGATACGCAGTATTTT
CASSPMTGGSTDTQYF
>-|TRBV19|TRBJ1-6|-
TGTGCCAGTAGTATAAAGCTTTATTCACCCCTCCACTTT
CASSIKLYSPLHF
>-|TRBV6-5|TRBJ1-2|-
TGTGCCAGCAGTTATGATCCAGACTATGGCTACACCTTC
CASSYDPDYGYTF
>once|TRBV10-3|TRBJ2-2|-
TGTGCCATCAGAGGGCCGAACACCGGGGAGCTGTTTTTT
CAIRGPNTGELFF
>-|TRBV7-2|TRBJ1-5|TRBD1
TGTGCCAGCAGCTTCGGACAGGGGGCTCAGCCCCAGCATTTT
CASSFGQGAQPQHF
>-|TRBV12-5|TRBJ1-1|-
TGTGCTAGTGGTTTTGGCAGGTTGACTGAAGCTTTCTTT
CASGFGRLTEAFF
>few|TRBV7-9|TRBJ1-6|-
TGTGCCAGCAGCCTCGAGGGGAATTCACCCCTCCACTTT
CASSLEGNSPLHF
>-|TRBV2|TRBJ2-2|-
TGTGCCAGCGCTTCCGGACTCGCCGGGGAGCTGTTTTTT
CASASGLAGELFF
>once|TRBV29-1|TRBJ2-1|-
TGCAGCGTCGACGACCCGAATGGCGATGAGCAGTTCTTC
CSVDDPNGDEQFF
>-|TRBV18|TRBJ1-4|TRBD1
TGTGCCAGCTCCCGGGGACAGCCTAATGAAAAACTGTTTTTT
CASSRGQPNEKLFF
>-|TRBV18|TRBJ1-5|TRBD1
TGTGCCAGCTCGTACACAGGGGAACAGCCCCAGCATTTT
CASSYTGEQPQHF
>once|TRBV2|TRBJ2-2|-
TGTGCCAGCAGAACAGGTGGGGGGAACACCGGGGAGCTGTTTTTT
CASRTGGGNTGELFF
>-|TRBV7-3|TRBJ2-1|TRBD2
TGTGCCAGCAGCACCGGACTAGCGGTCTACAATGAGCAGTTCTTC
CASSTGLAVYNEQFF
>-|TRBV18|TRBJ1-2|-
TGTGCCAGCTCACCTCCTTTGGTCGTAGGCTACACCTTC
CASSPPLVVGYTF
>-|TRBV7-8|TRBJ2-7|TRBD2
TGTGCCAGCAGCTTAGAGAGACTAGCGGGGCGGTACGAGCAGTACTTC
CASSLERLAGRYEQYF
>-|TRBV7-7|TRBJ1-1|-
TGTGCTAGCAGCTTAAGCAGAGAGACTGAAGCTTTCTTT
CASSLSRETEAFF
>-|TRBV11-2|TRBJ1-1|-
TGTGCCAGCAGCTCCGGGTTGAACACTGAAGCTTTCTTT
CASSSGLNTEAFF
>-|TRBV29-1|TRBJ2-7|-
TGCAGCGCCAAACAGGGCCACCGAACCTACGAGCAGTACTTC
CSAKQGHRTYEQYF
>-|TRBV10-2|TRBJ2-7|-
TGCGCCAGCAGTCAAACTTGGGAGCAGTACTTC
CASSQTWEQYF
>-|TRBV5-1|TRBJ2-2|-
TGCGCCAGCAGCTCGGAGATACTAAACACCGGGGAGCTGTTTTTT
CASSSEILNTGELFF
>-|TRBV5-1|TRBJ1-1|-
TGCGCCAGCAGGTCCCAGGGGAACACTGAAGCTTTCTTT
CASRSQGNTEAFF
>-|TRBV28|TRBJ2-3|TRBD2
TGTGCCAGCGGGAGGGTAAGGGGAAGGACAGATACGCAGTATTTT
CASGRVRGRTDTQYF
>-|TRBV10-3|TRBJ2-7|TRBD2
TGTGCCATCAGGCCGGGACTAGCGGTCTCCAGGGACTACGAGCAGTACTTC
CAIRPGLAVSRDYEQYF
>-|TRBV29-1|TRBJ2-3|-
TGCAGCGTAGAGCCAGCTAGCACAGATACGCAGTATTTT
CSVEPASTDTQYF
>-|TRBV6-5|TRBJ1-1|TRBD1
TGTGCCAGCAGTTCCCCAGACAGGGGGAACACTGAAGCTTTCTTT
CASSSPDRGNTEAFF
>few|TRBV5-4|TRBJ2-1|-
TGTGCCAGCAGCTTGGGTAGGGGGTATGAGCAGTTCTTC
CASSLGRGYEQFF
>-|TRBV5-1|TRBJ1-4|-
TGCGCCAGCAGAAGAGGACAGAGTCAAAATGAAAAACTGTTTTTT
CASRRGQSQNEKLFF